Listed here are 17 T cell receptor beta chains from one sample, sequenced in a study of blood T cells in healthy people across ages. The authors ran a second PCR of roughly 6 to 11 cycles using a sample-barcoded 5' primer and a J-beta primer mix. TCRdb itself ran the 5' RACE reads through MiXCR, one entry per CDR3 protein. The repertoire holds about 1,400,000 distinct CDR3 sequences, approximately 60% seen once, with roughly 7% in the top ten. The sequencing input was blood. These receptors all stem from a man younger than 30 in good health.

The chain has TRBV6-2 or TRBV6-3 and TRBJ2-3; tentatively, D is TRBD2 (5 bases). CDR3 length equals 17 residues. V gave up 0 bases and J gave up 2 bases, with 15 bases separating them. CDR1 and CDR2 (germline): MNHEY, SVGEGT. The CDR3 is CASSYSPHGGPTDTQYF. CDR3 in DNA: TGTGCCAGCAGTTACTCTCCCCACGGAGGTCCCACAGATACGCAGTATTTT.

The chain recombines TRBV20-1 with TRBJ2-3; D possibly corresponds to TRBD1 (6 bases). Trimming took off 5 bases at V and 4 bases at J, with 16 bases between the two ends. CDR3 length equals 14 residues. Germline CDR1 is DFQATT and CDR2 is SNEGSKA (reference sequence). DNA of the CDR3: TGCAGTGCTTCAGGGGCGTTTAGTGCAGATACGCAGTATTTT. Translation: CSASGAFSADTQYF.

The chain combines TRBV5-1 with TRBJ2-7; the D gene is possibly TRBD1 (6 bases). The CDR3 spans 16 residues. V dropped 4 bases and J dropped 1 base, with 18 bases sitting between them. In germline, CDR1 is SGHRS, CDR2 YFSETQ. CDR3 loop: CASSPGTRGRSYEQYF. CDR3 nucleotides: TGCGCCAGCAGCCCCGGGACACGGGGACGGTCCTACGAGCAGTACTTC. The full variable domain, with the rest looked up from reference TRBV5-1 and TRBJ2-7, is KAGVTQTPRYLIKTRGQQVTLSCSPISGHRSVSWYQQTPGQGLQFLFEYFSETQRNKGNFPGRFSGRQFSNSRSEMNVSTLELGDSALYLCASSPGTRGRSYEQYFGPGTRLTVT.

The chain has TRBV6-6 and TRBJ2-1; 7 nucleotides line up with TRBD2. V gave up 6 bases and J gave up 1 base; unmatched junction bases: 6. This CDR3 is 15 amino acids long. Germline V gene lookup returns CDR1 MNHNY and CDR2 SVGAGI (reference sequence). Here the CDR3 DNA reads TGTGCCAGCAGGGCCAGCGGGGAGTCCTACAATGAGCAGTTCTTC. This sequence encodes CASRASGESYNEQFF.

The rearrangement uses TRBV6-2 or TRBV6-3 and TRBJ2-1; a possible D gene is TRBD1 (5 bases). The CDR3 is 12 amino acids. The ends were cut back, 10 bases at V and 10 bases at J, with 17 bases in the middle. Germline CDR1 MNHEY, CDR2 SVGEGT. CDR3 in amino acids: CATRQMGQEQFF. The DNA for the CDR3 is TGTGCCACACGACAAATGGGGCAGGAGCAGTTCTTC.

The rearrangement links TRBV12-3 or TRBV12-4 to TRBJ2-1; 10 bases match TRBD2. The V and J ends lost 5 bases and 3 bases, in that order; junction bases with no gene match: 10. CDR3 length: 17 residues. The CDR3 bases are TGTGCCAGCAGTCTGATAGGGCTAGCGGGAGACTACAATGAGCAGTTCTTC. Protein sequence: CASSLIGLAGDYNEQFF.

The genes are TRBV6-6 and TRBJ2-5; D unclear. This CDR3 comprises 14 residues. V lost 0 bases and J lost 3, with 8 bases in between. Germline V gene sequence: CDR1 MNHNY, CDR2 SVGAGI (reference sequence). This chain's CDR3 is CASSYSFAEETQYF. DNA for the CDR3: TGTGCCAGCAGTTACTCGTTCGCGGAAGAGACCCAGTACTTC.

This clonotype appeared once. CDR3 region: CASSFLGARRTGELFF. The CDR3 nucleotides are TGTGCCAGCAGCTTCCTAGGCGCCAGACGGACCGGGGAGCTGTTTTTT. The rearrangement uses TRBV7-8 and TRBJ2-2; D is uncertain. The CDR3 loop spans 16 amino acids. V lost 3 bases and J 5 bases, leaving 16 bases between the germline ends. Per the germline V gene, CDR1 is SGHVS and CDR2 is FQNEAQ. The full variable domain, its missing parts supplied by reference TRBV7-8 and TRBJ2-2, is GAGVSQSPRYKVAKRGQDVALRCDPISGHVSLFWYQQALGQGPEFLTYFQNEAQLDKSGLPSDRFFAERPEGSVSTLKIQRTQQEDSAVYLCASSFLGARRTGELFFGEGSRLTVL.

This CDR3 reads CASSADTVNEKLFF. As DNA, the CDR3 is TGTGCCAGCAGCGCGGACACGGTGAATGAAAAACTGTTTTTT. J is TRBJ1-4 and V is TRBV6-1; D might be TRBD1 (5 bases). The V and J ends lost 6 bases and 5 bases respectively, with 13 bases between them. From germline, CDR1 is MNHNS and CDR2 SASEGT. This CDR3 is built from 14 residues.

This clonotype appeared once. The CDR3 is CSARQGQGYEQYF. CDR3 sequence (DNA): TGCAGTGCTAGACAGGGACAGGGCTACGAGCAGTACTTC. This sequence joins TRBV20-1 and TRBJ2-7, with 9 positions matching TRBD1. There are 13 residues in the CDR3. V shed 2 bases, J shed 3 bases, and the junction held 2 bases outside the gene matches. Germline values: CDR1 DFQATT, CDR2 SNEGSKA (reference sequence).

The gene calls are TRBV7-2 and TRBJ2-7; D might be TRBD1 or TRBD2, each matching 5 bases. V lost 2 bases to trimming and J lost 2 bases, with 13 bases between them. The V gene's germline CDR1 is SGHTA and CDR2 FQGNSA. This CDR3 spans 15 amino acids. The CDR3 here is CASSLSRDQTYEQYF. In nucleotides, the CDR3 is TGTGCCAGCAGCTTATCTCGGGACCAGACCTACGAGCAGTACTTC.

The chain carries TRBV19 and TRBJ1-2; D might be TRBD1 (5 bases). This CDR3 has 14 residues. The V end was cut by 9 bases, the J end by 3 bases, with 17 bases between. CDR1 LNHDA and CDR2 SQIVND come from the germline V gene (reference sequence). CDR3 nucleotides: TGTGCCAGCTCCCGGGACCGCGCATACTATGGCTACACCTTC. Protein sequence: CASSRDRAYYGYTF.

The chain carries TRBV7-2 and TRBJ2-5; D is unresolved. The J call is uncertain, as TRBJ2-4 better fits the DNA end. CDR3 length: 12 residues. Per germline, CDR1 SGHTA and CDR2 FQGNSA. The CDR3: CASSRLVDIQYF. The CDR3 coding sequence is TGTGCCAGCAGCCGCTTGGTGGACATTCAGTACTTC.

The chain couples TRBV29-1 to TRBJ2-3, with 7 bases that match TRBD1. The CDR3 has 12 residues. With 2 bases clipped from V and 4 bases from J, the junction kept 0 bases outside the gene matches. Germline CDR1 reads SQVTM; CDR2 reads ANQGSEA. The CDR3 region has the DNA TGCAGCGTTGAAACAGGGGCAGATACGCAGTATTTT. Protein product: CSVETGADTQYF.

The DNA of the CDR3 is TGTGCCAGCAGTTTACAGGGGGCTGAGAACATTCAGTACTTC. Amino acids: CASSLQGAENIQYF. This chain joins TRBV12-3 or TRBV12-4 and TRBJ2-4; 8 bases are a match to TRBD1. The CDR3 has 14 amino acids. Losses at the gene ends were 2 bases for V and 7 bases for J; bases not matched to a gene: 4.

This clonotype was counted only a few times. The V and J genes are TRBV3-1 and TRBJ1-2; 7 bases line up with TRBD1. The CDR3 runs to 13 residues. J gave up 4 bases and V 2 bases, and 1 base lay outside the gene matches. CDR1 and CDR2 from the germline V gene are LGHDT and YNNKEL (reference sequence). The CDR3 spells CASSQPGGYGYTF. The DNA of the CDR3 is TGTGCCAGCAGCCAACCAGGGGGCTATGGCTACACCTTC. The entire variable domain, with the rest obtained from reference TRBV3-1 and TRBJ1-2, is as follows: DTAVSQTPKYLVTQMGNDKSIKCEQNLGHDTMYWYKQDSKKFLKIMFSYNNKELIINETVPNRFSPKSPDKAHLNLHINSLELGDSAVYFCASSQPGGYGYTFGSGTRLTVV.

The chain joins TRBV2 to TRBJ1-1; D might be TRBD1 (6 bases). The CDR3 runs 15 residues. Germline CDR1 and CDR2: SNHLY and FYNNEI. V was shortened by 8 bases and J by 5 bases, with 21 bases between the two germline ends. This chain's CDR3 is CASFGTGQPRTEAFF. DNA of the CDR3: TGTGCCAGCTTCGGGACCGGACAGCCCAGGACTGAAGCTTTCTTT.